This is a list of T cell receptor beta chains from one sample in a study of cytotoxic CD8 clonotypes in ibrutinib-treated CLL. Data came from immunoSEQ multiplex PCR; TCRdb stores just in-frame clones and leaves some out. The table lists 24,000 or so clones, 70% to 75% of them singletons. The sequences come from PBMCs, collected after 12 months of ibrutinib treatment. These receptors were collected from a human donor with chronic lymphocytic leukemia. The CDR3 runs from the conserved cysteine through the conserved F or W. The D gene is left open where the match is weak. The size of a clone is reported for some rows only, either as once, few or many, or as a class for expanded clones.

V gene	D gene	J gene	clone size	CDR3 protein	CDR3 DNA
TRBV6-5	-	TRBJ2-1	once	CASRSIDKQFF	TGTGCCAGCAGGAGCATAGATAAGCAGTTCTTC
TRBV7-2	TRBD1	TRBJ2-1	-	CASSLDGQENNEQFF	TGTGCCAGCAGCTTAGATGGACAGGAGAACAATGAGCAGTTCTTC
TRBV11-2	-	TRBJ2-2	-	CASSTRELPNTGELFF	TGTGCCAGCAGCACCCGGGAGTTACCGAACACCGGGGAGCTGTTTTTT
TRBV7-9	TRBD1	TRBJ2-5	-	CASSPTGYQHLLPETQYF	TGTGCCAGCAGCCCGACAGGGTATCAACATCTCTTACCAGAGACCCAGTACTTC
TRBV5-1	-	TRBJ2-3	once	CASSLLYGRSTDTQYF	TGCGCCAGCAGCTTGCTGTACGGAAGGAGCACAGATACGCAGTATTTT
TRBV25-1	TRBD1	TRBJ2-3	-	CASSEFTGDGTDTQYF	TGTGCCAGCAGTGAATTTACAGGGGATGGCACAGATACGCAGTATTTT
TRBV11-3	TRBD1	TRBJ2-5	-	CASSLERQGGETQYF	TGTGCCAGCAGCTTGGAACGACAGGGGGGGGAGACCCAGTACTTC
TRBV9	TRBD2	TRBJ2-5	few	CASSVSGRVETQYF	TGTGCCAGCAGCGTTTCGGGGAGGGTAGAGACCCAGTACTTC
TRBV25-1	TRBD1	TRBJ2-3	many	CASSDVLQGLDTQYF	TGTGCCAGCAGTGATGTACTACAGGGGTTAGATACGCAGTATTTT
TRBV5-4	-	TRBJ2-1	large	CASSGDSNEQFF	TGTGCCAGCAGCGGAGACTCCAATGAGCAGTTCTTC
TRBV7-8	-	TRBJ1-1	-	CASSVRVGTEAFF	TGTGCCAGCAGCGTCAGGGTGGGGACTGAAGCTTTCTTT
TRBV19	-	TRBJ2-5	-	CASMRRGGETQYF	TGTGCCAGTATGAGGCGGGGCGGGGAGACCCAGTACTTC
TRBV10-3	TRBD2	TRBJ2-3	-	CAIRSSGGPRGTDTQYF	TGTGCCATCAGATCTAGCGGGGGTCCTCGGGGCACAGATACGCAGTATTTT
TRBV7-3	-	TRBJ2-3	-	CASSLTSSGTQYF	TGTGCCAGCAGCTTAACGTCGTCGGGCACGCAGTATTTT
TRBV19	-	TRBJ1-1	-	CASSPNKDGWGAFF	TGTGCCAGTAGTCCGAACAAGGACGGCTGGGGAGCTTTCTTT
TRBV30	-	TRBJ2-6	-	CAWSSQVPGANVLTF	TGTGCCTGGAGTTCACAGGTCCCTGGGGCCAACGTCCTGACTTTC
TRBV6-6	TRBD2	TRBJ2-5	-	CASSGSGGAWETQYF	TGTGCCAGCAGTGGTAGCGGGGGGGCCTGGGAGACCCAGTACTTC
TRBV6-5	TRBD1	TRBJ1-1	medium-sized	CASSPDRGTEAFF	TGTGCCAGCAGTCCGGACAGGGGCACTGAAGCTTTCTTT
TRBV28	-	TRBJ1-2	-	CASSSTGTANYGYTF	TGTGCCAGCAGCTCAACAGGGACGGCTAACTATGGCTACACCTTC
TRBV30	-	TRBJ2-7	-	CAWSGPDGPYEQYF	TGTGCCTGGAGTGGCCCGGACGGGCCCTACGAGCAGTACTTC
TRBV10-1	TRBD1	TRBJ2-7	-	CASSETGTGTSEQYF	TGCGCCAGCAGTGAGACCGGGACAGGGACTTCCGAGCAGTACTTC
TRBV7-6	-	TRBJ2-6	-	CASSLARRPQSPWANVLTF	TGTGCCAGCAGCTTAGCGCGGAGACCACAAAGCCCCTGGGCCAACGTCCTGACTTTC
TRBV21-1	-	TRBJ1-1	-	CASSKAYPGDTEAFF	TGTGCCAGCAGCAAAGCGTACCCGGGGGACACTGAAGCTTTCTTT
TRBV28	TRBD1	TRBJ2-1	-	CASSPTGSSYNEQFF	TGTGCCAGCAGCCCGACAGGGAGCTCCTACAATGAGCAGTTCTTC
TRBV2	-	TRBJ2-3	few	CASRRLVDTQYF	TGTGCCAGCAGGAGACTAGTGGATACGCAGTATTTT
TRBV19	-	TRBJ1-5	-	CASSMRGLIQPQHF	TGTGCCAGTAGTATGAGGGGCCTTATTCAGCCCCAGCATTTT
TRBV10-1	TRBD1	TRBJ1-2	-	CASSELPGGRVYTF	TGCGCCAGCAGTGAGCTTCCAGGGGGCCGGGTCTACACCTTC
TRBV9	TRBD1	TRBJ2-2	-	CASSGDRGRTGELFF	TGTGCCAGCAGCGGCGACAGGGGGCGCACCGGGGAGCTGTTTTTT
TRBV7-9	TRBD1	TRBJ1-3	-	CASSFDRVFDTIYF	TGTGCCAGCAGCTTTGACAGGGTGTTTGACACCATATATTTT
TRBV27	-	TRBJ1-6	-	CASSPSTGVNSPLHF	TGTGCCAGCAGTCCCTCGACAGGCGTGAATTCACCCCTCCACTTT
TRBV28	TRBD2	TRBJ2-5	-	CASSTLPGLALLETQYF	TGTGCCAGCAGTACACTACCGGGACTAGCGTTATTAGAGACCCAGTACTTC
TRBV11-3	TRBD2	TRBJ2-3	-	CASSLEGLAGGTQYF	TGTGCCAGCAGCTTAGAAGGACTAGCGGGGGGGACGCAGTATTTT
TRBV7-9	-	TRBJ2-2	-	CASSWVDRDTYYTGELFF	TGTGCCAGCAGCTGGGTGGACAGAGATACTTATTACACCGGGGAGCTGTTTTTT
TRBV7-9	-	TRBJ1-1	-	CASSPSTVTEAFF	TGTGCCAGCAGCCCCAGTACAGTCACTGAAGCTTTCTTT
TRBV7-9	TRBD2	TRBJ2-3	once	CASSLGRRGSTDTQYF	TGTGCCAGCAGCTTGGGGCGGCGGGGGAGCACAGATACGCAGTATTTT
TRBV2	TRBD1	TRBJ1-2	few	CASSRQGDVNYGYTF	TGTGCCAGCAGCCGACAGGGGGATGTTAACTATGGCTACACCTTC
TRBV10-1	-	TRBJ2-2	-	CASSDRDTGELFF	TGCGCCAGCAGTGACAGGGACACCGGGGAGCTGTTTTTT
TRBV12-5	-	TRBJ2-3	few	CASGLGFGSQYF	TGTGCTAGTGGTTTGGGGTTTGGGTCGCAGTATTTT
TRBV28	TRBD2	TRBJ2-3	-	CASSGLAGGPSSTDTQYF	TGTGCCAGCAGCGGACTAGCGGGGGGGCCGTCTAGCACAGATACGCAGTATTTT
TRBV19	-	TRBJ1-5	-	CASSRGQWDQPQHF	TGTGCCAGTAGTAGAGGACAGTGGGATCAGCCCCAGCATTTT
TRBV28	-	TRBJ2-1	-	CASRMRSGNEQFF	TGTGCCAGCAGGATGAGGTCGGGGAATGAGCAGTTCTTC
TRBV11-2	TRBD1	TRBJ1-5	once	CASSSTGTVNQPQHF	TGTGCCAGCAGCTCCACCGGGACAGTTAATCAGCCCCAGCATTTT
TRBV29-1	-	TRBJ2-7	few	CSVDDPAGNEQYF	TGCAGCGTTGATGATCCCGCTGGCAACGAGCAGTACTTC